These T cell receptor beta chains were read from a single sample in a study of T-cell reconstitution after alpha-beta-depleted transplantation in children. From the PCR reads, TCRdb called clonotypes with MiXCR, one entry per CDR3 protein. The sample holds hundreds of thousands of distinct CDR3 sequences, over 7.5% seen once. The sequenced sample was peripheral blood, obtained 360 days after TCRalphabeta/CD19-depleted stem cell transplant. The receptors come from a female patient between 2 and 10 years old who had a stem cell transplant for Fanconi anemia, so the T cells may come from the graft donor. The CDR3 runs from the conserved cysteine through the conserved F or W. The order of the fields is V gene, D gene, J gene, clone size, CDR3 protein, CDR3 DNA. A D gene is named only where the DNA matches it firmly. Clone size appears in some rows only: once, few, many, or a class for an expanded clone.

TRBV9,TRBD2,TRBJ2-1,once,CASSPRGLTSYNEQFF,TGTGCCAGCAGCCCCCGGGGACTAACCTCCTACAATGAGCAGTTCTTC
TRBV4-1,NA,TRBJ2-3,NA,CASSQVRAFSTDTQYF,TGCGCCAGCAGCCAAGTGCGGGCCTTTAGCACAGATACGCAGTATTTT
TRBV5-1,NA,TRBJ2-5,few,CASSQPPGEETQYF,TGCGCCAGCAGCCAGCCCCCGGGGGAAGAGACCCAGTACTTC
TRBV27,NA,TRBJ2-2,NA,CASSLIQHGPGELFF,TGTGCCAGCAGTCTTATACAACATGGGCCCGGGGAGCTGTTTTTT
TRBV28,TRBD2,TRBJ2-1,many,CASRHLRLAGGNEQFF,TGTGCCAGCAGACATCTAAGACTAGCGGGAGGCAATGAGCAGTTCTTC
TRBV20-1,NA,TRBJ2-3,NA,CSAVGGATDTQYF,TGCAGTGCTGTAGGTGGGGCCACAGATACGCAGTATTTT
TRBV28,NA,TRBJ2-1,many,CASSSLWPQEGSYNEQFF,TGTGCCAGCAGCTCGCTTTGGCCACAGGAGGGCTCCTACAATGAGCAGTTCTTC
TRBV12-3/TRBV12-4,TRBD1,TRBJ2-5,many,CASSSTGREETQYF,TGTGCCAGCAGTTCGACAGGGCGGGAAGAGACCCAGTACTTC
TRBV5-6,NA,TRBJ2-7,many,CASSFLQNYEQYF,TGTGCCAGCAGCTTTCTACAGAACTACGAGCAGTACTTC
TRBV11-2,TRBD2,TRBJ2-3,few,CASSPHHIAGAVTDTQYF,TGTGCCAGCAGCCCCCACCACATAGCGGGAGCCGTCACAGATACGCAGTATTTT
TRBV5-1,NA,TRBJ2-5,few,CASSFYPRAASQETQYF,TGCGCCAGCAGCTTTTATCCTCGGGCAGCGAGTCAAGAGACCCAGTACTTC
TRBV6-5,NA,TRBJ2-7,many,CASSYSLSGGSYEQYF,TGTGCCAGCAGTTACTCGTTATCTGGGGGAAGCTACGAGCAGTACTTC
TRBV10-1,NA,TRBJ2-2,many,CASSDGKNTGELFF,TGCGCCAGCAGTGACGGCAAGAACACCGGGGAGCTGTTTTTT
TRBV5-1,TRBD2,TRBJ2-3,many,CASSLRTSSSQLTDTQYF,TGCGCCAGCAGCTTGAGGACTAGCTCCTCTCAACTCACAGATACGCAGTATTTT
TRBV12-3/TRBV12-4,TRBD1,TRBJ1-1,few,CASSADRGEAFF,TGTGCCAGCAGTGCCGACAGGGGAGAAGCTTTCTTT
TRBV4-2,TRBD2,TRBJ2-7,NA,CASSQEKSGRNQYSYEQYF,TGTGCCAGCAGCCAAGAAAAAAGCGGGAGGAATCAATACTCCTACGAGCAGTACTTC
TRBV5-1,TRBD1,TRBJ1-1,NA,CASSLGPIQGAEAFF,TGCGCCAGCAGCTTAGGCCCAATACAGGGGGCTGAAGCTTTCTTT
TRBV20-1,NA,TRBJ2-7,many,CSVISGTSYEQYF,TGCAGCGTTATTAGCGGAACGTCCTACGAGCAGTACTTC
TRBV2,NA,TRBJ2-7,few,CASSGAGDYEQYF,TGTGCCAGCAGTGGGGCAGGGGACTACGAGCAGTACTTC
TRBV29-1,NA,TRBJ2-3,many,CSVEAVRDTQYF,TGCAGCGTTGAAGCGGTGCGAGATACGCAGTATTTT
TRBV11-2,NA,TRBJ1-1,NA,CASSLFLENTEAFF,TGTGCCAGCAGCTTATTTTTGGAAAACACTGAAGCTTTCTTT
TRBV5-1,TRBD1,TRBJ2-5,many,CASSFGTGLRETQYF,TGCGCCAGCAGCTTTGGGACAGGGTTGCGAGAGACCCAGTACTTC
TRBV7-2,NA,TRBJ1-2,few,CASTNLGGRGYTF,TGTGCCAGCACCAACCTGGGGGGGAGAGGCTACACCTTC
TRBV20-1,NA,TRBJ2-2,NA,CSARDVVQPNTGELFF,TGCAGTGCTAGAGACGTCGTTCAACCGAACACCGGGGAGCTGTTTTTT
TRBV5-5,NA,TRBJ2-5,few,CASSFGGSETQYF,TGTGCCAGCAGCTTTGGGGGGTCAGAGACCCAGTACTTC
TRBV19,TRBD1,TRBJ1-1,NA,CASSIKAGGTEAFF,TGTGCCAGTAGTATAAAGGCAGGGGGCACTGAAGCTTTCTTT
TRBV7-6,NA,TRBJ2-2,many,CASSPRRGVSNTGELFF,TGTGCCAGCAGTCCAAGGAGAGGAGTATCGAACACCGGGGAGCTGTTTTTT
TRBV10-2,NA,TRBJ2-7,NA,CASSENPRIQPPYEQYF,TGCGCCAGCAGTGAGAATCCCCGGATACAACCCCCCTACGAGCAGTACTTC
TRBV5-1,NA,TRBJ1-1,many,CASSLKGDVWGEAFF,TGCGCCAGCAGCTTGAAAGGGGATGTTTGGGGTGAAGCTTTCTTT
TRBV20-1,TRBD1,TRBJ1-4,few,CSAPDRPGNEKLFF,TGCAGTGCACCGGACAGGCCCGGTAATGAAAAACTGTTTTTT
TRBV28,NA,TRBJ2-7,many,CASTDSSYEQYF,TGTGCCAGCACCGACAGCTCCTACGAGCAGTACTTC
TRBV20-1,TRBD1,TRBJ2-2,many,CSAKRGPGGELFF,TGCAGTGCTAAGAGGGGGCCAGGCGGGGAGCTGTTTTTT
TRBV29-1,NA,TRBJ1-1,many,CSVEVSEAFF,TGCAGCGTTGAAGTCAGTGAAGCTTTCTTT
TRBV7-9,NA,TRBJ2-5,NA,CASSLGLPQYF,TGTGCCAGCAGCTTAGGCCTTCCCCAGTACTTC
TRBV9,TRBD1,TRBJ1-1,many,CASSPTGSTEAFF,TGTGCCAGCAGCCCGACAGGGTCCACTGAAGCTTTCTTT
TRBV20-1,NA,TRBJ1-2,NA,CSARRTTNYGYTF,TGCAGTGCTAGGCGGACAACTAACTATGGCTACACCTTC
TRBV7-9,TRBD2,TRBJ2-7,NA,CASSVLAGEYEQYF,TGTGCCAGCAGCGTTCTAGCGGGGGAATACGAGCAGTACTTC
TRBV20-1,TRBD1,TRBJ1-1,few,CSAINRGSMTEAFF,TGCAGTGCTATAAACAGGGGAAGTATGACTGAAGCTTTCTTT
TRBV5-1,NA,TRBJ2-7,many,CASSLGRGGLVYEQYF,TGCGCCAGCAGCTTAGGTAGGGGGGGCTTGGTCTACGAGCAGTACTTC
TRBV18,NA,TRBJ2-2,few,CASSPPGGPLGGELFF,TGTGCCAGCTCACCACCCGGAGGGCCGCTCGGGGGGGAGCTGTTTTTT
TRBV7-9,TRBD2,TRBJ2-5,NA,CASSPSKRGYQETQYF,TGTGCCAGCAGCCCATCAAAGCGGGGGTACCAAGAGACCCAGTACTTC
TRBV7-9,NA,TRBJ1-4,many,CASNGGATNEKLFF,TGTGCCAGCAACGGGGGCGCAACTAATGAAAAACTGTTTTTT
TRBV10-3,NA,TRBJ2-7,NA,CAISAIGAYSHEQYF,TGTGCCATCAGTGCGATCGGGGCTTACTCCCACGAGCAGTACTTC
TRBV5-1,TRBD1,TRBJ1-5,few,CASSLLGGAGQPQHF,TGCGCCAGCAGCTTGTTAGGGGGCGCGGGTCAGCCCCAGCATTTT
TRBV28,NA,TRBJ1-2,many,CASRIRENGYTF,TGTGCCAGCAGAATAAGGGAGAATGGCTACACCTTC
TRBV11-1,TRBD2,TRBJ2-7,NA,CASSLALRLAGGYSEEQYF,TGTGCCAGCAGCTTAGCTCTAAGGCTAGCGGGAGGATACTCGGAAGAGCAGTACTTC